The entry below describes one T cell receptor (beta chain). Its antigen is currently unknown. Germline lookup yields CDR1 SQVTM and CDR2 ANQGSEA. The CDR3 has 13 amino acids. With 4 bases clipped from V and 11 bases from J, the junction kept 9 bases outside the gene matches. This entry belongs to a study of cytomegalovirus exposure and HLA in healthy donors. PCR employed 60 Vbeta and 13 Jbeta primers. TCRdb's table, derived via immunoSEQ multiplex PCR, lists solely in-frame clones and lacks some. The sample consists of some 160,000 clones, around three quarters of them appearing once. General study results and limits: Among the most significant clusters, several appeared linked to common viral pathogens in a later analysis. Within a later analysis, the majority of CMV-associated TCR beta chains appeared HLA-restricted.

Input material: PBMCs. The sequence came from a woman in her 30s in good health and CMV-seronegative. V usage is TRBV29-1 and J usage is TRBJ2-5, with TRBD1 matching 11 bases. The CDR3 loop reads CSVARDRGFEQYF. CDR3 in DNA: TGCAGCGTTGCCCGGGACAGGGGGTTTGAGCAGTACTTC.